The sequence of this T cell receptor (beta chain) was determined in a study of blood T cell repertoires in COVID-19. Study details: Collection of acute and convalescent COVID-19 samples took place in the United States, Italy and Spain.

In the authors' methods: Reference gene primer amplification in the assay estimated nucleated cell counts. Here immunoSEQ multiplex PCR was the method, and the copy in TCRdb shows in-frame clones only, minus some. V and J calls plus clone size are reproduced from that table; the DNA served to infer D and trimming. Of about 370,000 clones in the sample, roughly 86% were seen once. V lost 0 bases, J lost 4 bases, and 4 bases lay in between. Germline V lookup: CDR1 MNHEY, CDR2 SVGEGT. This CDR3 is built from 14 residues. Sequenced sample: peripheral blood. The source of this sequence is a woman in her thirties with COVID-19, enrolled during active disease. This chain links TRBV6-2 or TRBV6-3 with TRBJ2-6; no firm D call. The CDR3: CASSYSGGANVLTF. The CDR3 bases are TGTGCCAGCAGTTACTCCGGGGGGGCCAACGTCCTGACTTTC.